Listed here are 16 T cell receptor beta chains from one sample, sequenced in a study of blood T cells in healthy people across ages. PCR was performed a second time for roughly 7 to 12 cycles using a sample-barcoded 5' primer and a J-beta primer mix. TCRdb recomputed calls from the 5' RACE reads with MiXCR, one row per CDR3 protein. Among some 940,000 distinct CDR3 sequences, almost 30% were seen once, and the ten largest hold roughly 10%. The sample also formed part of further work on T cells of mothers and their children.

Sequenced input: blood. The receptors stem from a woman aged 40 to 50 in good health.

This clonotype was detected only once. Just one base apart from a much larger clone, this may be a read error. The chain employs TRBV19 and TRBJ2-1; D perhaps matches TRBD1 (6 bases). V was cut by 8 bases and J by 10 bases, with 21 bases left in between. In germline, CDR1 is LNHDA, CDR2 SQIVND (reference sequence). This CDR3 has 14 residues. CDR3 sequence (DNA): TGTGCCAGTTCTTCGGACAGCTCCTCCTACGAGCAGTTCTTC. It encodes CASSSDSSSYEQFF.

The chain combines TRBV28 with TRBJ1-1; maybe TRBD1 (5 bases). V was shortened by 5 bases and J by 10 bases, with 14 bases between the two germline ends. Germline V gives CDR1 MDHEN, CDR2 SYDVKM. The CDR3 totals 12 residues. CDR3 protein: CASSPAPGRAFF. The CDR3 nucleotides read TGTGCCAGCAGTCCCGCTCCAGGGAGAGCTTTCTTT. Looking up the rest from reference TRBV28 and TRBJ1-1 gives the full variable domain: DVKVTQSSRYLVKRTGEKVFLECVQDMDHENMFWYRQDPGLGLRLIYFSYDVKMKEKGDIPEGYSVSREKKERFSLILESASTNQTSMYLCASSPAPGRAFFGQGTRLTVV.

This clonotype was observed many times. The chain recombines TRBV6-4 with TRBJ2-3; D might be TRBD2 (6 bases). The CDR3 extends over 13 amino acids. V shed 6 bases and J shed 4 bases, with 11 bases lying between them. CDR1 is MRHNA, CDR2 SNTAGT, per germline. The CDR3 sequence is CASSGGGADTQYF. The CDR3 coding sequence is TGTGCCAGCAGCGGGGGTGGCGCAGATACGCAGTATTTT.

This clonotype was counted once. A much bigger clone sits one base away, suggesting this may be a read error. The chain couples TRBV7-2 to TRBJ1-2; D possibly corresponds to TRBD1 (5 bases). The CDR3 length is 14 residues. From germline, CDR1 is SGHTA and CDR2 FQGNSA. CDR3 nucleotide sequence: TGTGCCAGCAGCTTAGGGAGGGGCCTCTATGGCAACACCTTC. This codes for CASSLGRGLYGNTF. The full variable domain, rest sourced from reference TRBV7-2 and TRBJ1-2, is GAGVSQSPSNKVTEKGKDVELRCDPISGHTALYWYRQSLGQGLEFLIYFQGNSAPDKSGLPSDRFSAERTGGSVSTLTIQRTQQEDSAVYLCASSLGRGLYGNTFGSGTRLTVV.

As to this clonotype: Mismatch with germline at one junction end may stem from a read error. V usage is TRBV28 and J usage is TRBJ2-7, with 9 bases aligning to TRBD1. The CDR3 runs to 16 residues. Germline CDR1 is MDHEN and CDR2 is SYDVKM. The CDR3 here is CASSSPPGQGTYEQHF. The DNA of the CDR3 is TGTGCCAGCAGTTCCCCCCCGGGACAGGGCACCTACGAGCAGCACTTC.

The chain employs TRBV15 and TRBJ1-5, with unresolved D. Deletions cut 1 base from V and 0 bases from J, with 7 bases between. Germline V lookup: CDR1 LNHNV, CDR2 YYDKDF (reference sequence). This CDR3 region has 15 residues. Here the CDR3 DNA reads TGTGCCACCAGCAGAGGTCTGAATAGCAATCAGCCCCAGCATTTT. Encoded protein: CATSRGLNSNQPQHF.

This clonotype has just a few counts. The chain carries TRBV5-1 and TRBJ1-1; possible D gene TRBD1, 6 bases. This CDR3 is built from 15 residues. V lost 4 bases, J lost 5 bases, and 18 bases lay in between. Germline lookup yields CDR1 SGHRS and CDR2 YFSETQ. This chain's CDR3 is CASSPQGQRSTEAFF. The CDR3, as DNA: TGCGCCAGCAGCCCGCAAGGACAGAGATCAACTGAAGCTTTCTTT.

The chain combines TRBV3-1 with TRBJ1-1, with D hard to call. The CDR3 totals 12 residues. From germline, CDR1 is LGHDT and CDR2 YNNKEL (reference sequence). V lost 3 bases to trimming and J lost 3 bases, with 5 bases between them. The CDR3 region has the DNA TGTGCCAGCAGCCAGGCGGACACTGAAGCTTTCTTT. This gives the protein CASSQADTEAFF.

This clonotype appeared a few times. The genes are TRBV27 and TRBJ1-2, with D perhaps TRBD1 (5 bases). The length of the CDR3 is 13 residues. CDR1 and CDR2 from the germline V gene are MNHEY and SMNVEV (reference sequence). V lost 5 bases to trimming and J lost 8 bases, with 15 bases between them. For the CDR3, the DNA is TGTGCCAGCAGTGTCGGGGGGGTTGGAGGCTACACCTTC. Protein sequence: CASSVGGVGGYTF.

In this sample, this clonotype turned up many times. The J gene is TRBJ2-7, the V gene TRBV12-3 or TRBV12-4, with 9 bases lining up with TRBD1. This CDR3 has 15 residues. The trim removed 5 bases at V and 5 bases at J, leaving 10 bases unmatched. The CDR3 DNA follows: TGTGCCAGCAGTCAAACTCCGGGACAGGGAGACGAGCAGTACTTC. Translated, it gives CASSQTPGQGDEQYF.

This clonotype was counted a few times. The rearrangement uses TRBV18 and TRBJ1-2; D possibly corresponds to TRBD1 (6 bases). Trimming pared 6 bases from V and 2 bases from J, leaving 16 bases between. The CDR3 runs 15 residues. CDR1 is KGHSH, CDR2 LQKENI, per germline. This CDR3 is CASSPPGVRNYGYTF. The CDR3 nucleotides are TGTGCCAGCTCCCCCCCAGGGGTCAGAAACTATGGCTACACCTTC.

This clonotype was recorded only once. The chain recombines TRBV3-1 with TRBJ2-1, with 14 bases aligning to TRBD2. Judging by the DNA end, TRBJ2-7 fits better; the J call may be wrong. The CDR3 contains 19 residues. The V gene's germline CDR1 is LGHDT and CDR2 YNNKEL (reference sequence). The CDR3 DNA follows: TGTGCCAGCAGCCACCGGACTAGCGGGGGGCCTACCTCCTACAATGAGCAGTACTTC. Encoded protein: CASSHRTSGGPTSYNEQYF.

In its sample, this clonotype was seen many times. An end of the junction differs from the germline gene, which may be a read error. The chain joins TRBV7-7 to TRBJ2-1, with D tentatively TRBD2 (6 bases). The germline V gene has CDR1 SSHAT and CDR2 FNYEAQ (reference sequence). The CDR3 extends over 13 amino acids. CDR3 amino acids: CASSYTSLHEQFF. In DNA, the CDR3 is TGTGCTAGCAGCTATACTAGCCTGCATGAGCAGTTCTTC.

In its sample, this clonotype was seen many times. The chain recombines TRBV7-9 with TRBJ2-3, with 8 bases identical to TRBD1. The CDR3 loop spans 16 amino acids. Germline CDR1 reads SEHNR; CDR2 reads FQNEAQ (reference sequence). The junction had 6 bases not matched to a gene; V was cut back by 4 bases and J by 0 bases. The CDR3 sequence is CASSSPDRGSTDTQYF. Here the CDR3 DNA reads TGTGCCAGCAGCTCACCAGACAGGGGTAGCACAGATACGCAGTATTTT.

This clonotype has a count of ten or more. V and J are TRBV9 and TRBJ2-7; possible D gene TRBD2, 6 bases. CDR3 size: 14 residues. CDR1 is SGDLS, CDR2 YYNGEE, per germline. V was trimmed by 0 bases and J by 1 base, leaving 8 bases between them. The CDR3: CASSVGTNSYEQYF. The CDR3 nucleotides are TGTGCCAGCAGCGTAGGGACTAATTCCTACGAGCAGTACTTC.

As concerns this clonotype: A read error is possible here, since a much larger clone lies one base away. The CDR3 spells CASSCSGGGYTF. The CDR3 DNA is TGTGCCAGCTCCTGCTCCGGCGGGGGCTACACCTTC. The V call is TRBV12-3 or TRBV12-4, the J call TRBJ1-2; D not certain. V lost 8 bases and J lost 8, with 15 bases in between. This CDR3 region has 12 residues.